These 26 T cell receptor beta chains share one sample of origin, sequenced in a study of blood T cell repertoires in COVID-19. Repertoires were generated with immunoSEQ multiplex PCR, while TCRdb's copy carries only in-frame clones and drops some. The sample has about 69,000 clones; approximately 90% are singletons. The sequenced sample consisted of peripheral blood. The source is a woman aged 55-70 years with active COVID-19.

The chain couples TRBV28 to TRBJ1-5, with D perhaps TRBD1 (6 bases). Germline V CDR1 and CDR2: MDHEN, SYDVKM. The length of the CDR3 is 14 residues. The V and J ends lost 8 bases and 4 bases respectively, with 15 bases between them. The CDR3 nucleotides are TGTGCCAGCTTTAACTTAGGGGGTAATCAGCCCCAGCATTTT. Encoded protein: CASFNLGGNQPQHF.

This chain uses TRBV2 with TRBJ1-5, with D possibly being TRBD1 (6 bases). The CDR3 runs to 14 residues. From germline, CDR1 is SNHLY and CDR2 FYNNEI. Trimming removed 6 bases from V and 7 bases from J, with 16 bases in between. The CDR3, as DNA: TGTGCCAGCAGCGCTGGGGGGGGCATACAGCCCCAGCATTTT. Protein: CASSAGGGIQPQHF.

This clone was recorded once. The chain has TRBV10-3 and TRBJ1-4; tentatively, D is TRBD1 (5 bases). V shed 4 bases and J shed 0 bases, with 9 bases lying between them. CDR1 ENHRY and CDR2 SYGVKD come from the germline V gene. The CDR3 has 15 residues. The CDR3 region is CAISAQGATNEKLFF. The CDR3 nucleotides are TGTGCCATCAGTGCCCAGGGTGCAACTAATGAAAAACTGTTTTTT.

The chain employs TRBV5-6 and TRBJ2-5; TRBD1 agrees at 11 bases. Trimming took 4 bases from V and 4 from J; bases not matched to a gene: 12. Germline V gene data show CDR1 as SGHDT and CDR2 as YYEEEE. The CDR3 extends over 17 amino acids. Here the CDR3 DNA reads TGTGCCAGCAGCGCCGGACAGGGGGCGACACTAGGAGAGACCCAGTACTTC. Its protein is CASSAGQGATLGETQYF.

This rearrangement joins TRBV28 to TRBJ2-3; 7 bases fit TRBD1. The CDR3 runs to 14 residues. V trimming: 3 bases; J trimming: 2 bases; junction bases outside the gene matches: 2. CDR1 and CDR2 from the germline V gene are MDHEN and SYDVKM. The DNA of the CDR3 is TGTGCCAGCAGTTTGGACAGGAACACAGATACGCAGTATTTT. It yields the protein CASSLDRNTDTQYF. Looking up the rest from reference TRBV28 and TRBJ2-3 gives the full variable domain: DVKVTQSSRYLVKRTGEKVFLECVQDMDHENMFWYRQDPGLGLRLIYFSYDVKMKEKGDIPEGYSVSREKKERFSLILESASTNQTSMYLCASSLDRNTDTQYFGPGTRLTVL.

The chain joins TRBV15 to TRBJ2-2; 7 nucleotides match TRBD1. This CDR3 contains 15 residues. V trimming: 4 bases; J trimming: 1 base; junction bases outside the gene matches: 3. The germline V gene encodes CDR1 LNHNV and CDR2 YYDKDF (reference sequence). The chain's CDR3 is CATSTRTGNTGELFF. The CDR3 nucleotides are TGTGCCACCAGCACCAGGACAGGGAACACCGGGGAGCTGTTTTTT.

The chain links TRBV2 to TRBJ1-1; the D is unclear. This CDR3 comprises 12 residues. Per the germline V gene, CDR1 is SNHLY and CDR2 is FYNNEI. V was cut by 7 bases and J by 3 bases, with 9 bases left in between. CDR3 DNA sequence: TGTGCCAGCAAGTGGCGGGACACTGAAGCTTTCTTT. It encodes CASKWRDTEAFF.

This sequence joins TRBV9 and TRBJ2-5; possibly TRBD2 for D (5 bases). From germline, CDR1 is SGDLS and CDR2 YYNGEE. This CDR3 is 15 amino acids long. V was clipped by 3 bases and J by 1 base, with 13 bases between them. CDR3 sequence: CASSAQPGIQETQYF. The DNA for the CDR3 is TGTGCCAGCAGCGCCCAGCCGGGGATCCAAGAGACCCAGTACTTC.

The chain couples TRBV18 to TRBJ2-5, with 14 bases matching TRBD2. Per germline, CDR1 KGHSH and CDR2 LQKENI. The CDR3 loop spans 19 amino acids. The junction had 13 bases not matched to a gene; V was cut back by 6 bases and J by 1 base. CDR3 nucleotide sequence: TGTGCCAGCTCCGCGACTAGCGGGAGGGCCTCCCCCATCCAAGAGACCCAGTACTTC. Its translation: CASSATSGRASPIQETQYF.

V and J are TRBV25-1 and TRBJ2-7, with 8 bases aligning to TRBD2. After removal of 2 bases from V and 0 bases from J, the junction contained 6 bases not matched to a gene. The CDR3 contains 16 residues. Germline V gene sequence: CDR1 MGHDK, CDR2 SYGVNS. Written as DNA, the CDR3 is TGTGCCAGCAGTGAAAAACTAGCGGACACCTCCTACGAGCAGTACTTC. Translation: CASSEKLADTSYEQYF.

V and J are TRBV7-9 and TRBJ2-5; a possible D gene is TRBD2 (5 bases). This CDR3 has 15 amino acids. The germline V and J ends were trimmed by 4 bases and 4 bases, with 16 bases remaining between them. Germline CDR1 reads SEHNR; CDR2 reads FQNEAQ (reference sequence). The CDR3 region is CASSSVEGLGETQYF. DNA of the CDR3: TGTGCCAGCAGCTCAGTAGAGGGCCTCGGAGAGACCCAGTACTTC.

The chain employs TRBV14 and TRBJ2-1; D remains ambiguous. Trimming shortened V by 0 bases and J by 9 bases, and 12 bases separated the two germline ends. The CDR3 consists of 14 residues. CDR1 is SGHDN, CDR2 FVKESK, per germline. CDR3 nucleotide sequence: TGTGCCAGCAGCCAAGATTCTATGGTCACTGAGCAGTTCTTC. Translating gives CASSQDSMVTEQFF.

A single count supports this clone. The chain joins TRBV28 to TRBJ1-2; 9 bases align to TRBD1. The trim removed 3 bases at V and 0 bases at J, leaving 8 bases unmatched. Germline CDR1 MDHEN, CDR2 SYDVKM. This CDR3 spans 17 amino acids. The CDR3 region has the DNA TGTGCCAGCAGTTTTTCCGGGACAGGGACGACTAACTATGGCTACACCTTC. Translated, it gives CASSFSGTGTTNYGYTF.

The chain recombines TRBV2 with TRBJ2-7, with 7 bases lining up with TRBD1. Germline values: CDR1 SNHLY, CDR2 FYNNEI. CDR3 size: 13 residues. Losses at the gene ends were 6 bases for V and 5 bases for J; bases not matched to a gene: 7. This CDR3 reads CASRDDRVHEQYF. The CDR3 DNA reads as TGTGCCAGCAGAGATGACAGGGTCCACGAGCAGTACTTC.

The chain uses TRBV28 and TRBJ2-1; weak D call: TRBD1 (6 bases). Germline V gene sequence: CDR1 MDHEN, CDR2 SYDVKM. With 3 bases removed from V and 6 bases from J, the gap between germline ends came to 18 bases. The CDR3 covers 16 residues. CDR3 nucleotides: TGTGCCAGCAGTTTTAATGACAGGCCCCCCTCCAATGAGCAGTTCTTC. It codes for CASSFNDRPPSNEQFF.

The DNA of the CDR3 is TGTGCCAGCAGCTTCACTAGCGGTGTTCCCAATGAGCAGTTCTTC. It translates to CASSFTSGVPNEQFF. V gene TRBV11-3 combines with J gene TRBJ2-1, with TRBD2 matching 8 bases. Trimming cost V 3 bases and J 6 bases; bases outside gene matches: 7. Germline V CDR1 and CDR2: SGHNT, YENEEA. The CDR3 has 15 amino acids.

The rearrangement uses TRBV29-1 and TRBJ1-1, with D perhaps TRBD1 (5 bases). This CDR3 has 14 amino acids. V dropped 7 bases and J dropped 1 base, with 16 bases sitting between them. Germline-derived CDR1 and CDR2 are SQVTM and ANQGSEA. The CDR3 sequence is CSALGGARNTEAFF. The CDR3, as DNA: TGCAGCGCCCTCGGGGGTGCTCGGAACACTGAAGCTTTCTTT.

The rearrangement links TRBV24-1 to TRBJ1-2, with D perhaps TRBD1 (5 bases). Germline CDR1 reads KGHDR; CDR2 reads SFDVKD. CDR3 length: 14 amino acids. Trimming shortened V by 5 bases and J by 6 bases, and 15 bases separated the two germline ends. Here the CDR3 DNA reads TGTGCCACCAGTGGTAACAGGCCCCACGATGGCTACACCTTC. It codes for CATSGNRPHDGYTF.

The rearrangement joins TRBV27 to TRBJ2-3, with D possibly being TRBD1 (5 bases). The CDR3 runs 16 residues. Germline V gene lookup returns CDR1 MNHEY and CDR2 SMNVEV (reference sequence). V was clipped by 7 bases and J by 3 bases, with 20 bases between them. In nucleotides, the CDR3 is TGTGCCAGCAATCCCAGGGCTAATTATGGGACAGATACGCAGTATTTT. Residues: CASNPRANYGTDTQYF.

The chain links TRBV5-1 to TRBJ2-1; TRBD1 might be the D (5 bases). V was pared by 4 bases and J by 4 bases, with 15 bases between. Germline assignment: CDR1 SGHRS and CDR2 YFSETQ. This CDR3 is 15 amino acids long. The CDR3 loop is CASSQTDPFYNEQFF. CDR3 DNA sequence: TGCGCCAGCAGCCAGACAGATCCCTTTTACAATGAGCAGTTCTTC.

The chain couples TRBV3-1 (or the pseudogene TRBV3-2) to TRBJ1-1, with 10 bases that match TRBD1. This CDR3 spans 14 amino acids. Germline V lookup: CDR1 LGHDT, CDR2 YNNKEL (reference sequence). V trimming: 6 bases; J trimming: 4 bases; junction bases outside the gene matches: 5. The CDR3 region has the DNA TGTGCCAGCAGTAGGGACAGGGGAAGCACTGAAGCTTTCTTT. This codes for CASSRDRGSTEAFF.

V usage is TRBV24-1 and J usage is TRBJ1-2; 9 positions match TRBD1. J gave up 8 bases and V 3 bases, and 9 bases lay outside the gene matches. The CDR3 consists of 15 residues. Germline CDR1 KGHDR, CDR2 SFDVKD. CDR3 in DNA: TGTGCCACCAGTGATGCCGGGACAGGGCGTTTAGGCTACACCTTC. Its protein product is CATSDAGTGRLGYTF.

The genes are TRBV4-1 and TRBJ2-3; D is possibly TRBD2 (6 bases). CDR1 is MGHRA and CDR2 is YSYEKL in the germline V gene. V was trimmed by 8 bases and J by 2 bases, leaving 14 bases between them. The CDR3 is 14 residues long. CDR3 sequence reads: CASRETRVTDTQYF. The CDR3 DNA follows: TGCGCCAGCCGAGAGACTAGAGTCACAGATACGCAGTATTTT.

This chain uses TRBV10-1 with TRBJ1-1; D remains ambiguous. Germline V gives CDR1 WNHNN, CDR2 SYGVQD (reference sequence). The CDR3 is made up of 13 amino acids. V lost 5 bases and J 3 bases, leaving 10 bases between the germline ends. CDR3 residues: CASSSGGDTEAFF. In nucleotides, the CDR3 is TGCGCCAGCAGTTCGGGAGGAGACACTGAAGCTTTCTTT.

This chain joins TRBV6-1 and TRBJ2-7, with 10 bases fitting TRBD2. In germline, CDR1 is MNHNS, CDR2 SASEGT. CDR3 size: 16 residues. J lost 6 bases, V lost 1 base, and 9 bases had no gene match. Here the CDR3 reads CASSEVRTSGRGEQYF. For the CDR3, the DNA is TGTGCCAGCAGTGAAGTCCGGACTAGCGGTCGGGGCGAGCAGTACTTC.

This CDR3 is CASSLSPLRDYGYTF. The DNA of the CDR3 is TGTGCCAGCAGTTTAAGTCCCCTTCGGGACTATGGCTACACCTTC. The chain joins TRBV28 to TRBJ1-2, with unresolved D. This CDR3 is 15 amino acids long. Germline values: CDR1 MDHEN, CDR2 SYDVKM. V was shortened by 2 bases and J by 3 bases, with 13 bases between the two germline ends.